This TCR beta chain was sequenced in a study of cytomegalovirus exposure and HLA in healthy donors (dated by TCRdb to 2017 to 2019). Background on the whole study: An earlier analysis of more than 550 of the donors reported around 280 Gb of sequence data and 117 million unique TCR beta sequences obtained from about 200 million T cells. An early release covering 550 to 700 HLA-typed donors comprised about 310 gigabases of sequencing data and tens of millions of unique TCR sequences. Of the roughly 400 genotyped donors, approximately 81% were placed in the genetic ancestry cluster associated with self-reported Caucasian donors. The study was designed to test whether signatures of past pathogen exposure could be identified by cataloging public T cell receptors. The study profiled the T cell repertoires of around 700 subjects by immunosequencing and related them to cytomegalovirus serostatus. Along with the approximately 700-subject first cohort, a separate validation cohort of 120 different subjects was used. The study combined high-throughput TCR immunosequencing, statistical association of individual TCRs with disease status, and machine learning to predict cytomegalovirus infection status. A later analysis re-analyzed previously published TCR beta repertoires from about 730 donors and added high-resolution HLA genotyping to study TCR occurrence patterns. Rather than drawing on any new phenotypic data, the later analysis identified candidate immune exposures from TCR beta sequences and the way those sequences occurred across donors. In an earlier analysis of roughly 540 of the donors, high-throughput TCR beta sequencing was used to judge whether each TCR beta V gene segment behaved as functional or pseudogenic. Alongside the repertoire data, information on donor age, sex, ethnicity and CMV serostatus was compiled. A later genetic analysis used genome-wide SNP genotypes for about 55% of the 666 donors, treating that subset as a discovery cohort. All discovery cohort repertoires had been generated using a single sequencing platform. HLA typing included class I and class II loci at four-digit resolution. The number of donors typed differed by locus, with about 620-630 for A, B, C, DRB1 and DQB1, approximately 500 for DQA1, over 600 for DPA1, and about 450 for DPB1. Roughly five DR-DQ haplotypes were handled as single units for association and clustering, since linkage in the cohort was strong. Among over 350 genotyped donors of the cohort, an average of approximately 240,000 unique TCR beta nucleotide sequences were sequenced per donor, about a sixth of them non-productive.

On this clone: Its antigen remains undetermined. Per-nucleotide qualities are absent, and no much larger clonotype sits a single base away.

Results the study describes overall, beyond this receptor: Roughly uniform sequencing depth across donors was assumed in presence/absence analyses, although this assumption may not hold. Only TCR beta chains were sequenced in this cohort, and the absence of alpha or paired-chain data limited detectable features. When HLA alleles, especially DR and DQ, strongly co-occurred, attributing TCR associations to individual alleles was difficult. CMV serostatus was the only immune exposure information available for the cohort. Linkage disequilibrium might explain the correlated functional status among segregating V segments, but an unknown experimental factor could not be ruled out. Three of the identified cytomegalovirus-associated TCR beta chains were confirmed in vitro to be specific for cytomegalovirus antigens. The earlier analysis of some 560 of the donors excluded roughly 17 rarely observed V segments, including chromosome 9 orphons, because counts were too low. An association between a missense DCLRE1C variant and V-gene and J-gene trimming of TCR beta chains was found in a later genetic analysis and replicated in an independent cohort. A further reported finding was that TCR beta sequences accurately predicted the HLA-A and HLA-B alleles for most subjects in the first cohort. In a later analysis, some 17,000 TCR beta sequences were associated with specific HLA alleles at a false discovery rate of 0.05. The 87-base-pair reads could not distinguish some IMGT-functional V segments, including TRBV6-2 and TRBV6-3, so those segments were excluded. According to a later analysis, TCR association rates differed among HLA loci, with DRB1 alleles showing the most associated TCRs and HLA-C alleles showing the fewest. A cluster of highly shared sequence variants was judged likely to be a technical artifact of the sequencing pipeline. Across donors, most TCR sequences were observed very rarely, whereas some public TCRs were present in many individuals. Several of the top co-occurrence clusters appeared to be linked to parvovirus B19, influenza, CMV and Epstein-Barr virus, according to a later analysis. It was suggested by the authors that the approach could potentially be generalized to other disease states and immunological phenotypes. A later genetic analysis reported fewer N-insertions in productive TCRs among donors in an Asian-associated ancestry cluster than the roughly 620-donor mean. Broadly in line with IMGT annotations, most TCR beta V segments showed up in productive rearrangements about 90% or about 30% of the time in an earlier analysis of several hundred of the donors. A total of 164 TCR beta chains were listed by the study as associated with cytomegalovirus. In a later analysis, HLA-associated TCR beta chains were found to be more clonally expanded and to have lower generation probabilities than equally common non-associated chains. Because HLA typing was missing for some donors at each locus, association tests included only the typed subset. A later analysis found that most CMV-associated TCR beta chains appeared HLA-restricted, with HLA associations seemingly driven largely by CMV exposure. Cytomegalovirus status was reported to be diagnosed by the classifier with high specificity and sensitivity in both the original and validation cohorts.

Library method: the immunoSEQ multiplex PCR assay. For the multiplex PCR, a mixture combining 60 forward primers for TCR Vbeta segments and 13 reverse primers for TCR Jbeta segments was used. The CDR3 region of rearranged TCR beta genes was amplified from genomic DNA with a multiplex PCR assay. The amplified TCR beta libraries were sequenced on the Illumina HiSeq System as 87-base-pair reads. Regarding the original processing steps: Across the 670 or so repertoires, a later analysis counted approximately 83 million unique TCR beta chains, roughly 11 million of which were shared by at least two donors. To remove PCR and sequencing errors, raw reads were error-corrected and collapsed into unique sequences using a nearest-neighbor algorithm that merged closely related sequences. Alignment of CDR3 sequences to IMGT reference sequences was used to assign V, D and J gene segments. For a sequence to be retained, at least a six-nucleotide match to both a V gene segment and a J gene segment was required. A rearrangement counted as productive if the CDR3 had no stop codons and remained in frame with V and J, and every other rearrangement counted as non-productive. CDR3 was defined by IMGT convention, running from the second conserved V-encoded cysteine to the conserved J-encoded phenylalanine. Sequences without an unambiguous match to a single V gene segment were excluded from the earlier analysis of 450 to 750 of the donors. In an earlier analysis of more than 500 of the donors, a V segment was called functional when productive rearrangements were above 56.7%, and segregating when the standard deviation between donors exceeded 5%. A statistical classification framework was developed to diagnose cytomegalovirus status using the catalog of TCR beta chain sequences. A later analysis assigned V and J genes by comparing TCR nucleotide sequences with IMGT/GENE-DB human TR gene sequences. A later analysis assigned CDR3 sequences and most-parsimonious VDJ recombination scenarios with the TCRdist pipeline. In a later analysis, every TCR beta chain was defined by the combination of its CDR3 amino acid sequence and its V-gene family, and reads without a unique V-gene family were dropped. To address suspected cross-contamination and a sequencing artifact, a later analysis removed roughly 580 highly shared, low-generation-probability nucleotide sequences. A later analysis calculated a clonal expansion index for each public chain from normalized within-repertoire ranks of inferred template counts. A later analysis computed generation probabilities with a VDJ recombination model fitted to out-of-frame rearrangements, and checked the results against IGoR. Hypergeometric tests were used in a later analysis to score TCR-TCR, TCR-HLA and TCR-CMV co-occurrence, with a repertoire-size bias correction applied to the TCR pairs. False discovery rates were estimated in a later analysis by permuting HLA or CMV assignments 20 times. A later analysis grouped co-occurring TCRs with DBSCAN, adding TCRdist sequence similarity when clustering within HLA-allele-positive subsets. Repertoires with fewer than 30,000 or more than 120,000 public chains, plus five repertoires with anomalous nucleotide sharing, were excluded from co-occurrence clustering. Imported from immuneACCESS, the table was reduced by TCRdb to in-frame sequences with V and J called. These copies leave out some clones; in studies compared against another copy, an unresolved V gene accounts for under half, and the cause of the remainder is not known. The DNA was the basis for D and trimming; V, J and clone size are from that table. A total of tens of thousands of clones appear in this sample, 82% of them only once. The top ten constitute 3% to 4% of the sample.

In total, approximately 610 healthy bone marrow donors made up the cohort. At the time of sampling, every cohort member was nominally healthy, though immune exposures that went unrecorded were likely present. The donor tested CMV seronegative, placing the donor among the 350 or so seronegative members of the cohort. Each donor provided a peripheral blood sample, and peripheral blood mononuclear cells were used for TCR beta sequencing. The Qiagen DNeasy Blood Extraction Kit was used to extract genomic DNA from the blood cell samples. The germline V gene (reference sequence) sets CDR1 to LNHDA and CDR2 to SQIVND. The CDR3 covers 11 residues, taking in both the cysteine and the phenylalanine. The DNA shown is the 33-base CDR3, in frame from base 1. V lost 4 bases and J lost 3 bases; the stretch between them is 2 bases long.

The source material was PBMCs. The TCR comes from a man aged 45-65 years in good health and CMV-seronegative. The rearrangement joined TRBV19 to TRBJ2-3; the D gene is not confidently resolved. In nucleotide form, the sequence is TGTGCCAGTAGTACTACAGATACGCAGTATTTT. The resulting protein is CASSTTDTQYF.